This T cell receptor beta chain was captured by sequencing in a study of immune cell composition in non-small cell lung cancer. Study conclusions and caveats: Lung adenocarcinomas had lower top 10 clone scores and clonality than squamous tumours.

Some clones are missing from TCRdb's copy, which holds only in-frame ones; the method was immunoSEQ multiplex PCR. There are nearly 10,000 clones in the sample; around 68% occur only once, and 8.9% lies in the top ten. About this clone: Its antigen remains unidentified.

This TCR came from a human donor with non-small cell lung cancer. Sequenced input: lung tumor tissue.

CDR3 nucleotide sequence: TGTGCCAGTAGTATAGAGACAGTTAGCAATCAGCCCCAGCATTTT. Protein product: CASSIETVSNQPQHF. The chain recombines TRBV19 with TRBJ1-5; the D gene is possibly TRBD1 (5 bases). From germline, CDR1 is LNHDA and CDR2 SQIVND (reference sequence). This CDR3 has 15 residues. V lost 0 bases and J lost 0, with 6 bases in between.